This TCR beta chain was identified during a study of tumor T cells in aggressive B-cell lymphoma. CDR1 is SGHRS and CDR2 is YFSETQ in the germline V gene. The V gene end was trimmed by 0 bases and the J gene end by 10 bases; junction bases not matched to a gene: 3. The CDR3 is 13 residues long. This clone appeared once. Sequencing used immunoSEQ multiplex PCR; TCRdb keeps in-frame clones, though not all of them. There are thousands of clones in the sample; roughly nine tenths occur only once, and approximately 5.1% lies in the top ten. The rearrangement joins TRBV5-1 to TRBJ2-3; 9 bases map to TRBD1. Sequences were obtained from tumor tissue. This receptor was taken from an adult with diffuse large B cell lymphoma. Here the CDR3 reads CASSLARDRAQYF. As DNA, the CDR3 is TGCGCCAGCAGCTTGGCCCGGGACAGGGCGCAGTATTTT.